Listed below are T cell receptor beta chains from one sample, sequenced in a study of CD8 T cells in Susac syndrome. TCRdb used MiXCR to reprocess the immunoSEQ multiplex PCR reads, holding one entry per CDR3 protein. The sample contains about 140,000 distinct CDR3 sequences, roughly 94% of which appear only once. The source material was CD4+ T cells from PBMCs. These receptor sequences come from a human donor with Susac syndrome. Both conserved end residues are part of each CDR3. The D gene is left open where the match is weak. Where a row states a size, it is once, few, many or the class of an expanded clone; other rows omit it.

D: .; size: once; J: TRBJ1-2; V: TRBV15; CDR3: CATSRVGGIDGYTF; DNA: TGTGCCACCAGCAGAGTCGGAGGGATCGATGGCTACACCTTC
D: .; size: .; J: TRBJ2-5; V: TRBV20-1; CDR3: CSAADGGQETQYF; DNA: TGCAGTGCCGCTGACGGGGGCCAAGAGACCCAGTACTTC
D: TRBD2; size: .; J: TRBJ2-1; V: TRBV14; CDR3: CASSSLRGVSGGNNEQFF; DNA: TGTGCCAGCAGCTCTCTGAGGGGGGTTAGCGGGGGCAACAATGAGCAGTTCTTC
D: .; size: .; J: TRBJ2-4; V: TRBV28; CDR3: CASSPRGLAKNIQYF; DNA: TGTGCCAGCAGTCCTCGGGGACTAGCCAAAAACATTCAGTACTTC
D: .; size: few; J: TRBJ1-2; V: TRBV27; CDR3: CASSSLAGEHLGYTF; DNA: TGTGCCAGCAGTTCCCTTGCAGGGGAACATCTGGGCTACACCTTC
D: .; size: .; J: TRBJ2-5; V: TRBV11-2; CDR3: CASRQLETQYF; DNA: TGTGCCAGCAGGCAACTGGAGACCCAGTACTTC
D: .; size: .; J: TRBJ2-1; V: TRBV29-1; CDR3: CSVEDAGYNEQFF; DNA: TGCAGCGTTGAAGATGCAGGGTACAATGAGCAGTTCTTC
D: .; size: .; J: TRBJ2-3; V: TRBV20-1; CDR3: CSARVRGRHTDTQYF; DNA: TGCAGTGCTAGAGTCCGGGGGCGCCACACAGATACGCAGTATTTT
D: .; size: .; J: TRBJ1-4; V: TRBV18; CDR3: CASSPIHNEKLFF; DNA: TGTGCCAGCTCACCGATACACAATGAAAAACTGTTTTTT
D: .; size: .; J: TRBJ2-7; V: TRBV25-1; CDR3: CASTTTGTDSYEQYF; DNA: TGTGCCAGCACAACAACCGGGACGGACTCCTACGAGCAGTACTTC
D: TRBD1; size: .; J: TRBJ2-2; V: TRBV5-6; CDR3: CASQRDRGRSGELFF; DNA: TGTGCCTCTCAACGGGACAGGGGCCGCTCCGGGGAGCTGTTTTTT
D: .; size: .; J: TRBJ2-7; V: TRBV15; CDR3: CATSRDSTGAYEQYF; DNA: TGTGCCACCAGCAGAGATTCTACGGGGGCCTACGAGCAGTACTTC
D: TRBD1; size: .; J: TRBJ1-1; V: TRBV7-3; CDR3: CASSLRAGGTEAFF; DNA: TGTGCCAGCAGCTTACGAGCAGGGGGCACTGAAGCTTTCTTT
D: .; size: .; J: TRBJ1-1; V: TRBV12-3/TRBV12-4; CDR3: CASTSTGTEAFF; DNA: TGTGCCAGCACCTCCACGGGGACTGAAGCTTTCTTT
D: .; size: .; J: TRBJ2-1; V: TRBV21-1; CDR3: CASSGSLGNEQFF; DNA: TGTGCCAGCAGCGGGAGCCTTGGCAATGAGCAGTTCTTC
D: .; size: .; J: TRBJ2-6; V: TRBV27; CDR3: CASSPRGAGANVLTF; DNA: TGTGCCAGCAGTCCGCGGGGTGCGGGGGCCAACGTCCTGACTTTC
D: .; size: .; J: TRBJ1-1; V: TRBV29-1; CDR3: CSVDSAGLAFF; DNA: TGCAGCGTTGATTCCGCGGGGCTGGCTTTCTTT
D: .; size: .; J: TRBJ1-3; V: TRBV4-1; CDR3: CASSQATSNTIYF; DNA: TGCGCCAGCAGCCAAGCGACGAGTAACACCATATATTTT
D: .; size: .; J: TRBJ1-4; V: TRBV3-1; CDR3: CASSHGRTNEKLFF; DNA: TGTGCCAGCAGCCACGGACGGACTAATGAAAAACTGTTTTTT
D: .; size: .; J: TRBJ1-1; V: TRBV12-3/TRBV12-4; CDR3: CASSLPVAEAFF; DNA: TGTGCCAGCAGTTTACCAGTCGCTGAAGCTTTCTTT
D: TRBD1; size: .; J: TRBJ2-7; V: TRBV2; CDR3: CASSPDRIVGYEQYF; DNA: TGTGCCAGCAGTCCGGACAGGATTGTAGGCTACGAGCAGTACTTC
D: .; size: .; J: TRBJ2-4; V: TRBV15; CDR3: CATSRDPGRWAKNIQYF; DNA: TGTGCCACCAGCAGAGATCCGGGGAGATGGGCCAAAAACATTCAGTACTTC
D: .; size: .; J: TRBJ2-7; V: TRBV11-1; CDR3: CASSFQGGYEQYF; DNA: TGTGCCAGCAGCTTCCAGGGGGGATACGAGCAGTACTTC
D: .; size: .; J: TRBJ2-1; V: TRBV29-1; CDR3: CSAGQRNEQFF; DNA: TGCAGCGCAGGACAGAGGAATGAGCAGTTCTTC
D: .; size: .; J: TRBJ2-5; V: TRBV5-4; CDR3: CASSSGTWETQYF; DNA: TGTGCCAGCAGCTCCGGGACCTGGGAGACCCAGTACTTC
D: .; size: .; J: TRBJ2-5; V: TRBV5-6; CDR3: CASSFRELGGETQYF; DNA: TGTGCCAGCAGCTTTCGGGAGTTAGGTGGAGAGACCCAGTACTTC
D: TRBD2; size: .; J: TRBJ2-1; V: TRBV7-7; CDR3: CASSLSGSPYNEQFF; DNA: TGTGCTAGCAGCCTTAGCGGGAGTCCCTACAATGAGCAGTTCTTC
D: .; size: once; J: TRBJ1-2; V: TRBV30; CDR3: CAWSVSRDYGYTF; DNA: TGTGCCTGGAGTGTATCTAGGGACTATGGCTACACCTTC
D: .; size: .; J: TRBJ1-6; V: TRBV20-1; CDR3: CSASGRQDPSDSPLHF; DNA: TGCAGTGCTAGCGGCCGCCAAGACCCATCAGATTCACCCCTCCACTTT
D: .; size: .; J: TRBJ1-4; V: TRBV21-1; CDR3: CASSPRTGAVFF; DNA: TGTGCCAGCAGCCCCCGCACTGGTGCGGTGTTTTTT
D: .; size: .; J: TRBJ2-7; V: TRBV11-2; CDR3: CASSSQSHYEQYF; DNA: TGTGCCAGCAGCTCGCAAAGCCACTACGAGCAGTACTTC
D: .; size: .; J: TRBJ2-3; V: TRBV28; CDR3: CASRSSGPLQLTDTQYF; DNA: TGTGCCAGCAGGTCCTCCGGGCCTCTACAACTCACAGATACGCAGTATTTT
D: TRBD1; size: .; J: TRBJ1-2; V: TRBV6-6; CDR3: CASSDRQGQSYGYTF; DNA: TGTGCCAGCAGCGACAGACAGGGGCAGTCCTATGGCTACACCTTC
D: TRBD1; size: .; J: TRBJ1-2; V: TRBV20-1; CDR3: CSARETGGNNYGYTF; DNA: TGCAGTGCTAGAGAGACAGGGGGGAATAACTATGGCTACACCTTC
D: .; size: .; J: TRBJ2-7; V: TRBV11-2; CDR3: CASSSPSGEQYF; DNA: TGTGCCAGCAGCTCGCCAAGTGGGGAGCAGTACTTC